This T cell receptor (beta chain) was sequenced for a study of blood T cells in healthy people across ages. CDR3 size: 16 residues. Unmatched junction bases numbered 7, after V lost 5 bases and J lost 2 bases. This clonotype was seen more than once but under ten times. The authors ran a second PCR of 7 to 11 cycles using a sample-barcoded 5' primer and a J-beta primer mix. MiXCR was run by TCRdb on the 5' RACE reads, yielding one entry per CDR3 protein. This sample yields roughly 1,500,000 distinct CDR3 sequences, of which 42% are seen a single time; less than 8% belongs to the top ten. The chain carries TRBV12-3 or TRBV12-4 and TRBJ2-5; 11 bases are a match to TRBD2. This clonotype was obtained from a woman younger than 30 in good health. The sample comprised blood. CDR3 sequence (DNA): TGTGCCAGCAGTCCCGAGGGACTAGCGGCACAAGAGACCCAGTACTTC. Translated, it gives CASSPEGLAAQETQYF.